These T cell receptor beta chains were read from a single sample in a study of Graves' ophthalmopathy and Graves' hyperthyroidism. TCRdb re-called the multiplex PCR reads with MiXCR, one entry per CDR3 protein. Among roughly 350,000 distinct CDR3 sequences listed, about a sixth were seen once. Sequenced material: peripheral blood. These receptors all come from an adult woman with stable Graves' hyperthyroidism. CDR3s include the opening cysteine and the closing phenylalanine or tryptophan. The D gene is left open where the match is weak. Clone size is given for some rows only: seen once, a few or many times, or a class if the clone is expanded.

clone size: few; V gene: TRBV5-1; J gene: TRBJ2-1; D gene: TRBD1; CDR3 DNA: TGCGCCAGCAGCTTAAAAACAGGGGCGACCTACAATGAGCAGTTCTTC; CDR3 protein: CASSLKTGATYNEQFF
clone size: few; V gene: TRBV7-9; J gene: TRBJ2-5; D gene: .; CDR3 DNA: TGTGCCAGCAGCTTATTGCGGGACAAGACCCAGTACTTC; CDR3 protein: CASSLLRDKTQYF
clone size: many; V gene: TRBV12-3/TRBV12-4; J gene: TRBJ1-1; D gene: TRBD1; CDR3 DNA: TGTGCCAGCAGCCTTAACCGGGACAGTACTGAAGCTTTCTTT; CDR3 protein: CASSLNRDSTEAFF
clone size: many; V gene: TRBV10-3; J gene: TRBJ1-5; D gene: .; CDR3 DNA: TGTGCCATCAGTGAGAGGCACTATAGCAATCAGCCCCAGCATTTT; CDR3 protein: CAISERHYSNQPQHF
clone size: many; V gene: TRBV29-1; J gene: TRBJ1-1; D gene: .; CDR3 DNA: TGCAGCGTTGAAGATCCCCCACAGGCCACTGAAGCTTTCTTT; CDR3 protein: CSVEDPPQATEAFF
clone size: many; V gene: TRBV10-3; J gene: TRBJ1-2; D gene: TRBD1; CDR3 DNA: TGTGCCATCAGTGGGGACAGGGGAGGGTATGGCTACACCTTC; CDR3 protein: CAISGDRGGYGYTF
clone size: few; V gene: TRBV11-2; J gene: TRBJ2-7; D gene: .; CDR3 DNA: TGTGCCAGCAGCGCTAAACCCCGGGACATCTCCTCCTACGAGCAGTACTTC; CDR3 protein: CASSAKPRDISSYEQYF
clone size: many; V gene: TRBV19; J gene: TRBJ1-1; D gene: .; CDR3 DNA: TGTGCCAGTAGTATATCCCCGAACACTGAAGCTTTCTTT; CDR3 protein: CASSISPNTEAFF
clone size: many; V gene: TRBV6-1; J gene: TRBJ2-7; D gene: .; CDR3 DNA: TGTGCCAGCAGCGACCTCTACGAGCAGTACTTC; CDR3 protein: CASSDLYEQYF
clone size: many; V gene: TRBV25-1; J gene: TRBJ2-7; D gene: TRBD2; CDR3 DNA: TGTGCCAGCAGTGACACAGGGTGGCGGGAGGGCAGAGAGCAGTACTTC; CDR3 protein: CASSDTGWREGREQYF
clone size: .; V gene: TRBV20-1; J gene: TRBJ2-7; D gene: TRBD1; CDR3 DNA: TGCAGTGCTGCCGGACGCCAGGGACAGGGGGCCTACGAGCAGTACTTC; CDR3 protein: CSAAGRQGQGAYEQYF
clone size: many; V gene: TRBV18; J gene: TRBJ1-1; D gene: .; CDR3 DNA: TGTGCCAGCTCACCGCTCAGGGTTTTAGACGCTGAAGCTTTCTTT; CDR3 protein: CASSPLRVLDAEAFF
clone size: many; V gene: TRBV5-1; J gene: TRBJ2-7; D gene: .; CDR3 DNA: TGCGCCAGCAGCTCGAATGACAGACGCTACGAGCAGTACTTC; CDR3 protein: CASSSNDRRYEQYF
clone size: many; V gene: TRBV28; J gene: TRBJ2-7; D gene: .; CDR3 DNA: TGTGCCAGCAGTTCGCTCGGCAGGGTTAGCTACGAGCAGTACTTC; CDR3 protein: CASSSLGRVSYEQYF
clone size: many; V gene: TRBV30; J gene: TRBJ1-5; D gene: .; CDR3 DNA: TGTGCCTGGAGACCCCCAAACAGGGACCGGGAGCCCCAGCATTTT; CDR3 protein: CAWRPPNRDREPQHF
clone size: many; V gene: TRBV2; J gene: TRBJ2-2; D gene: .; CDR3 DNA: TGTGCCAGCAGTGAGAGCCAGCCCTCGGCCGGGGAGCTGTTTTTT; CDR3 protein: CASSESQPSAGELFF
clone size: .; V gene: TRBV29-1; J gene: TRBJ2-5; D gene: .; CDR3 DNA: TGCATCGTTGTATCTATGTACCAAGAGACCCGGTACTTC; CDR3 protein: CIVVSMYQETRYF
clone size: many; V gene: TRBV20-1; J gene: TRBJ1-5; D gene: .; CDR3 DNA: TGCAGTGCTAGAGGTGGGGGACGGAACAATCAGCCCCAGCATTTT; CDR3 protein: CSARGGGRNNQPQHF
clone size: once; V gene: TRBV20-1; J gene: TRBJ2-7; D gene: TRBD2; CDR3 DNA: TGCAGTGCTAGCCCCGGGACTAGCGGGATGGACTCCTACGAGCAGTACTTC; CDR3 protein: CSASPGTSGMDSYEQYF
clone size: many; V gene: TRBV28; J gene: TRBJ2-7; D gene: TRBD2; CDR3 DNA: TGTGCCAGCAGTCCCTCCCGACCAAGCGGGAGGTACGAGCAGTACTTC; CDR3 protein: CASSPSRPSGRYEQYF
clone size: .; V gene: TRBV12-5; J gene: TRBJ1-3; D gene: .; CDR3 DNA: TGTGCTAGTGGCCCACTGGGGGGCAGGCGGTCTGGAAACACCATATATTTT; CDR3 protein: CASGPLGGRRSGNTIYF
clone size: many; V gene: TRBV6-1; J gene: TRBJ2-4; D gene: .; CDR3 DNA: TGTGCCACCCGGTGGGTTGGAAACATTCAGTACTTC; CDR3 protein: CATRWVGNIQYF
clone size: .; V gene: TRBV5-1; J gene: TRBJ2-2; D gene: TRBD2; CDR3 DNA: TGCGCCAGCAGCCCCCCGGGGGGGCAGTTCGCGAACACCGGGGAGCTGTTTTTT; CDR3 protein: CASSPPGGQFANTGELFF
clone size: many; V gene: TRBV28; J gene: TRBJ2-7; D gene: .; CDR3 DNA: TGTGCCAGCAGTGGAACCAGTCGGGGGTCCCCCTACGAGCAGTACTTC; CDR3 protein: CASSGTSRGSPYEQYF
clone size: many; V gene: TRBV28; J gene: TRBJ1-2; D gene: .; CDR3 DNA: TGTGCCAGCAGCCCCGGACAGAGAACTAACTATGGCTACACCTTC; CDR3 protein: CASSPGQRTNYGYTF
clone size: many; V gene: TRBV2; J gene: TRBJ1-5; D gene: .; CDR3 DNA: TGTGCCAGCAGTGAATGGGCAGGACGCAATCAGCCCCAGCATTTT; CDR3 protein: CASSEWAGRNQPQHF
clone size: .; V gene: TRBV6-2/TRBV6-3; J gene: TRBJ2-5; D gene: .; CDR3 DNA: TGTGCCAGCAGTCACCCCGGGAGATCGGAGACCCAGTACTTC; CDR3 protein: CASSHPGRSETQYF
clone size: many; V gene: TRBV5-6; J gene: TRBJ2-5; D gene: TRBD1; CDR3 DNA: TGTGCCAGCAGCCAAACATACCGACAGGGAAAGGGGACCCAGTACTTC; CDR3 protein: CASSQTYRQGKGTQYF
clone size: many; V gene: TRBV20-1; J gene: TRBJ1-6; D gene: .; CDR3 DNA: TGCAGTGCTAGAGACAGGACAGACGTTCATTCACCCCTCCACTTT; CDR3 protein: CSARDRTDVHSPLHF
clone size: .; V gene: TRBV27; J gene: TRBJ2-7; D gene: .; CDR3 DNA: TGTGCCAGCGCCTTGGACGTAGGAACCTACGAGCAGTACTTC; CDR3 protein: CASALDVGTYEQYF
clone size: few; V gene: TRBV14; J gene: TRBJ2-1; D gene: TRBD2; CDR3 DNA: TGTGCCAGCAGAAACCTAGATGGACTAGCGGCCTACAATGAGCAGTTCTTC; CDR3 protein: CASRNLDGLAAYNEQFF
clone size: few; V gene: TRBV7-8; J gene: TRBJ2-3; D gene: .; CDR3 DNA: TGTGCCAGCAGCTCGGATGTTACGCAGTATTTT; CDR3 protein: CASSSDVTQYF
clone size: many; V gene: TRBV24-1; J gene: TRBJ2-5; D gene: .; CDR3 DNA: TGTGCCACCAGTAGGGCGGGACCAGAGACCCAGTACTTC; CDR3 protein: CATSRAGPETQYF
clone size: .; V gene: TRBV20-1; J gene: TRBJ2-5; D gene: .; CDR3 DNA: TGCAGTGCTAGTCAACCGGGAGACCAACAAGAGACCCAGTACTTC; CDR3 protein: CSASQPGDQQETQYF
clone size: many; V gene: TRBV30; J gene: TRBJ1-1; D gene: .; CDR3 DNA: TGTGCCTGGAGTCAGGACAGTAGCTACACTGAAGCTTTCTTT; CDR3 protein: CAWSQDSSYTEAFF
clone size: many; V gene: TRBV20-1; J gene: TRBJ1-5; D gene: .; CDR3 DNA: TGCAGTGCTAGCAGGGGTGGCACAAGCAATCAGCCCCAGCATTTT; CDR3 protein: CSASRGGTSNQPQHF
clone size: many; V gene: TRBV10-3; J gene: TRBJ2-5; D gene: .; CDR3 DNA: TGTGCCATCAGTGAGTCTGTTGGAGAACAAGAGACCCAGTACTTC; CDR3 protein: CAISESVGEQETQYF
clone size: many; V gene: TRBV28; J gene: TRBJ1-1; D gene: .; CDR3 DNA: TGTGCCAGCAGTCTCGCGGGGGCCATGAACACTGAAGCTTTCTTT; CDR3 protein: CASSLAGAMNTEAFF
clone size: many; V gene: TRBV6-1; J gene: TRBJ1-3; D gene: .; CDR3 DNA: TGTGCGTCCCAGGGCTCTGGAAACACCATATATTTT; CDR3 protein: CASQGSGNTIYF
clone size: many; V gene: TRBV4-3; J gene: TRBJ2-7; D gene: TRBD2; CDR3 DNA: TGCGCCAGCAGCCAAGCTCGGGAGGGCTCCTACGAGCAGTACTTC; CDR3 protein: CASSQAREGSYEQYF
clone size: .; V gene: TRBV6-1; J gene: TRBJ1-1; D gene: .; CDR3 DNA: TGTGCCAGCAGGGAGGGGGGTAACTCGGCTTTCTTT; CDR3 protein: CASREGGNSAFF
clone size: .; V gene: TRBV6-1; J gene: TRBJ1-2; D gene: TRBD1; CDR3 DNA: TGTGCCAGCACTAAACAGGGGGGGGCCCCCGGCTACACCTTC; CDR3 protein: CASTKQGGAPGYTF
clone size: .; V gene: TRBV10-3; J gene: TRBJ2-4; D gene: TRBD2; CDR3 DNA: TGTGCCATCAGTGAGTCCAGCGGGAGCCGGGACATTAAGTACTTC; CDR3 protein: CAISESSGSRDIKYF
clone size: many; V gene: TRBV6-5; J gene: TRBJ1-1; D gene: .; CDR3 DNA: TGTGCCAGCAGTTTAGGGGAGAGGTTGTACGCTGAAGCTTTCTTT; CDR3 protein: CASSLGERLYAEAFF
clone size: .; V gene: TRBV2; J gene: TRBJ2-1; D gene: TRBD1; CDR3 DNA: TGTGCCAGCAGTGAAGGACAGGGGGCACGTAATGAGCAGTTCTTC; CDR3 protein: CASSEGQGARNEQFF
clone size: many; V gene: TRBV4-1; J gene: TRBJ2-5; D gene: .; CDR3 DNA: TGCGCCAGCAGCCAAGGGGGGGGGGGCAAGACCCAGTACTTC; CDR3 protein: CASSQGGGGKTQYF
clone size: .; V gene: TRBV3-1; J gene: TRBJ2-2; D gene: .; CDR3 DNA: TGTGCCAGCAGCCAATCTGGAGGTTCCACCGGGGAGCTGTTTTTT; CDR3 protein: CASSQSGGSTGELFF
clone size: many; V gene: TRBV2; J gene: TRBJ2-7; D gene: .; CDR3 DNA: TGTGCCAGCAGTGCCGGGACTCCAAAAGGCTACGAGCAGTACTTC; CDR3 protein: CASSAGTPKGYEQYF
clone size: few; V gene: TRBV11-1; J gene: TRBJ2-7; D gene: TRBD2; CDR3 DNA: TGTGCCAGCACCCACCCGCGGGGCGGGAGAAGCTCCTACGAGCAGTACTTC; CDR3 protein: CASTHPRGGRSSYEQYF
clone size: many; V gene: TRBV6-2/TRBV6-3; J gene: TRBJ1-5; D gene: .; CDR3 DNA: TGTGCCAGCAGTTACATCGGCAGGGCTATGGCTTTAGATCAGCCCCAGCATTTT; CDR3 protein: CASSYIGRAMALDQPQHF
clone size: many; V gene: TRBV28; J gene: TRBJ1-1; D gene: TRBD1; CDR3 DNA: TGTGCCTCAGGGGGATCGAACACTGAAGCTTTCTTT; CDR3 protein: CASGGSNTEAFF
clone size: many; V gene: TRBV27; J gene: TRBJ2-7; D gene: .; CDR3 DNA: TGTGCCAGCAGCTGGGGGCCAGACTACGAGCAGTACTTC; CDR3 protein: CASSWGPDYEQYF
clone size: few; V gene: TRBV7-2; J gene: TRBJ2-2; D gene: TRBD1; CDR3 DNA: TGTGCCAGCAGCTTGGACAGGGCCGGGTGGGAGCTGTTTTTT; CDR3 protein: CASSLDRAGWELFF
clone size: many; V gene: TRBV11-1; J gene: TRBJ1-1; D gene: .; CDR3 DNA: TGTGCCAGCAGCTTAATGTTATTAGCTTTCTTT; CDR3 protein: CASSLMLLAFF
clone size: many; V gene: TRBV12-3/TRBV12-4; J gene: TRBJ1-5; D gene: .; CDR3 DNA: TGTGCCAGCAGTCCTGGTTGGGGGGCAAGACAGCCCCAGCATTTT; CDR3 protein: CASSPGWGARQPQHF
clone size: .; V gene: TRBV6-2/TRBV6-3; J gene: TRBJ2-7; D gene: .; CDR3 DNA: TGTGCCAGCAGTTACTCGAATGGGTCGACGGTCTACGAGCAGTACTTC; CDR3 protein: CASSYSNGSTVYEQYF
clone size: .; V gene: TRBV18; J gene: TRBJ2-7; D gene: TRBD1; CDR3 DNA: TGTGCCAGCTCACCAGGACAGGGGTTTATCTACGAGCAGTACTTC; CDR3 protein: CASSPGQGFIYEQYF
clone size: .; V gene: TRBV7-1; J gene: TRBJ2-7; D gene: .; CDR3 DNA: TGTGCCAGCAGCTCCGTTGGGTACGAGCAGTACTTC; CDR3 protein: CASSSVGYEQYF